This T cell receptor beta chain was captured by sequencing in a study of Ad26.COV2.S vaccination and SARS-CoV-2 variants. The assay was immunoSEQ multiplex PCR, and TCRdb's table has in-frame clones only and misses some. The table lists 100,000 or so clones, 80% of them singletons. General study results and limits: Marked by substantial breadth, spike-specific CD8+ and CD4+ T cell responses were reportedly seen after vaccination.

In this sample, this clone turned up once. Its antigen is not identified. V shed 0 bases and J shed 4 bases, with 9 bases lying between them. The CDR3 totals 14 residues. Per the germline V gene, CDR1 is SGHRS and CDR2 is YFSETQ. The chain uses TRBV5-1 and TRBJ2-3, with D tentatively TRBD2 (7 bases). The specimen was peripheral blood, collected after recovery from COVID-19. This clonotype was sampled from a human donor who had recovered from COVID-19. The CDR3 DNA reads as TGCGCCAGCAGCTTGGACGGGGGGCCAGATACGCAGTATTTT. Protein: CASSLDGGPDTQYF.